The entry below describes one T cell receptor (beta chain). Its antigen is as yet unknown. The data were taken from a study of T cell responses to AZD1222 COVID-19 vaccine. Findings of the study overall: Vaccine-associated CD4 TCRs spanned spike, dominant at 160-218 and 743-854.

Repertoires were generated with immunoSEQ multiplex PCR, while TCRdb's copy carries only in-frame clones and drops some. This table holds 160,000 or so clones, 92% found once. The clonotype comes from an adult who received the AZD1222 COVID-19 vaccine. Sequenced material: peripheral blood, taken 28 days after the second AZD1222 dose.

CDR3 nucleotides: TGTGCCAGCTCACCCGGGACAGGGACTAGCACAGATACGCAGTATTTT. It codes for CASSPGTGTSTDTQYF. J is TRBJ2-3 and V is TRBV18, with TRBD1 matching 9 bases. V dropped 3 bases and J dropped 0; count of bases not matched to a gene: 4. The V gene's germline CDR1 is KGHSH and CDR2 LQKENI. CDR3 length: 16 amino acids.